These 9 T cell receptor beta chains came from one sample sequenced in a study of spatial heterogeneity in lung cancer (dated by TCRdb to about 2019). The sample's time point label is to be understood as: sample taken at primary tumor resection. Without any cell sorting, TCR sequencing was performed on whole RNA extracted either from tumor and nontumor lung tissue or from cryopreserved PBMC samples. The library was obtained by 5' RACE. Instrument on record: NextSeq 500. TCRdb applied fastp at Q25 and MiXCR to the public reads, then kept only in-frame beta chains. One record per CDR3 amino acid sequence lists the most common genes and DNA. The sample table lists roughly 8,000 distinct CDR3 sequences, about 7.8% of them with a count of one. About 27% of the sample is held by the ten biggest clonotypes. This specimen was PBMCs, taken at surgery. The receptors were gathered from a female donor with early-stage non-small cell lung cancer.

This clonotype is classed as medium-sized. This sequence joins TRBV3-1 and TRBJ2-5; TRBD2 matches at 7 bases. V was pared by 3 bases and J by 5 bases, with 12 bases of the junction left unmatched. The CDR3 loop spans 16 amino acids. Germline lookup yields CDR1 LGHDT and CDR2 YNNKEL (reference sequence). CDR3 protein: CASSQGPGTTAETQYF. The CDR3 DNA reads TGTGCCAGCAGCCAGGGACCGGGGACTACCGCGGAGACCCAGTACTTC.

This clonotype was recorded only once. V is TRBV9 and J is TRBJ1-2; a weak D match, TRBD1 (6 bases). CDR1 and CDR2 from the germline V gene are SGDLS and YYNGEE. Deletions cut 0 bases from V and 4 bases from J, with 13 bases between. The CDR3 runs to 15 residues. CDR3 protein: CASSVASRGAYGYTF. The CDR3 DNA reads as TGTGCCAGCAGCGTAGCTTCCCGGGGGGCCTATGGCTACACCTTC.

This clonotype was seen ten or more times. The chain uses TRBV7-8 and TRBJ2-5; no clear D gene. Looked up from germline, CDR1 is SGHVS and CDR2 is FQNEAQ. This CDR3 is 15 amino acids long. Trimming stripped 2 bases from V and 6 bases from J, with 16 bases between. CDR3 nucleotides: TGTGCCAGCAGCTTAATGGCATCCTCGACGAAGACCCAGTACTTC. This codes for CASSLMASSTKTQYF.

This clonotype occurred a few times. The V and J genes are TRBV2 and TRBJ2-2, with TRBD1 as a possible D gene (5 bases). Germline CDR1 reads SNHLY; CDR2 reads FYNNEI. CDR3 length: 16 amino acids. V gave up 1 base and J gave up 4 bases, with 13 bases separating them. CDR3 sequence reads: CASSEDRLGVTGELFF. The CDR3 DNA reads TGTGCCAGCAGTGAAGATCGCCTAGGGGTCACCGGGGAGCTGTTTTTT.

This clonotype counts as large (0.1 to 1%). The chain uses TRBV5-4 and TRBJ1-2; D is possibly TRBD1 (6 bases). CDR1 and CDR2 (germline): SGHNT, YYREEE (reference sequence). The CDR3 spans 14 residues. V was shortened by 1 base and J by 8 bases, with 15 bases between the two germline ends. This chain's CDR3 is CASSLLTGSEGYTF. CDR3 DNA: TGTGCCAGCAGCTTGCTGACAGGTTCGGAAGGCTACACCTTC.

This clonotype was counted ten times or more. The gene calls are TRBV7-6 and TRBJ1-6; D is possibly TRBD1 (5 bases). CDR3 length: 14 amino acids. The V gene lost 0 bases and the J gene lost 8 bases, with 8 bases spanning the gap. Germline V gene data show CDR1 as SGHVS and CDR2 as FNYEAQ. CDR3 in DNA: TGTGCCAGCAGCTTAGCCAGGGATGATTCACCCCTCCACTTT. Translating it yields CASSLARDDSPLHF.

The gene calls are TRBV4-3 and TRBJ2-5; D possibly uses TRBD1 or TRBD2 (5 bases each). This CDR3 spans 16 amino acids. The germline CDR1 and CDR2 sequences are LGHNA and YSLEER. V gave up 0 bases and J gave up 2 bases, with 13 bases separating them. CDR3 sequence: CASSQERGDPQETQYF. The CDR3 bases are TGCGCCAGCAGCCAAGAACGTGGGGACCCGCAAGAGACCCAGTACTTC.

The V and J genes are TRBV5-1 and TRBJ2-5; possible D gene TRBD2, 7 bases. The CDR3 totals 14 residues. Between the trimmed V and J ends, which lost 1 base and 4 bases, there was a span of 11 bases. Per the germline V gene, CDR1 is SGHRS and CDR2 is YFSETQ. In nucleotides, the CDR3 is TGCGCCAGCAGCTTGTACGGGGGGCCAGAGACCCAGTACTTC. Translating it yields CASSLYGGPETQYF.

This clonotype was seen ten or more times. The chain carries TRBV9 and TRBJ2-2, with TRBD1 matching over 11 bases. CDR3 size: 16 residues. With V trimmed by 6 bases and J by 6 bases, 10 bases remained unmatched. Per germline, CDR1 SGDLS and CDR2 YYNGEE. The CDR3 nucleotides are TGTGCCAGCACCCCCGGGACAGGGGGGAATTCCGGGGAGCTGTTTTTT. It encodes CASTPGTGGNSGELFF.